Below, 20 T cell receptor beta chains from the same sample are listed, as sequenced in a study of blood T cell repertoires in COVID-19. Some clones are missing from TCRdb's copy, which holds only in-frame ones; the method was immunoSEQ multiplex PCR. The table lists under 450,000 clones, over 75% of them singletons. Sequencing was done on a sample of PBMCs or T cells enriched from blood (not recorded which). Receptors were obtained from a young woman who had recovered from COVID-19.

The CDR3 DNA reads TGCGCCAGGGCCACCGGGACAGGGGGCGATGAGCAGTTCTTC. Its protein product is CARATGTGGDEQFF. J is TRBJ2-1 and V is TRBV10-1; TRBD1 aligns across 12 bases. The V and J ends lost 9 bases and 8 bases, in that order; junction bases with no gene match: 8. CDR1 and CDR2 from the germline V gene are WNHNN and SYGVQD (reference sequence). The CDR3 loop spans 14 amino acids.

The V gene is TRBV7-9, the J gene TRBJ2-7; 7 nucleotides align to TRBD2. The CDR3 contains 15 residues. J was trimmed by 4 bases and V by 5 bases; bases with no gene match: 11. Germline loops: CDR1 SEHNR, CDR2 FQNEAQ (reference sequence). CDR3: CASSPPVLLAYEQYF. CDR3 bases: TGTGCCAGCAGCCCGCCCGTCCTACTAGCGTACGAGCAGTACTTC.

The chain has TRBV6-5 and TRBJ2-5; weak D call: TRBD1 (5 bases). CDR3 size: 14 residues. The V gene lost 2 bases and the J gene lost 5 bases, with 12 bases spanning the gap. The germline V gene encodes CDR1 MNHEY and CDR2 SVGAGI. DNA for the CDR3: TGTGCCAGCAGTTACGGGGCGGACGAGGAGACCCAGTACTTC. Translating it yields CASSYGADEETQYF.

The table lists this clone with a count of one. CDR3 sequence reads: CASSLPTNEKLFF. The DNA of the CDR3 is TGTGCCAGCAGTCTCCCCACTAATGAAAAACTGTTTTTT. The chain links TRBV12-3 or TRBV12-4 to TRBJ1-4; D is unresolved. Trimming shortened V by 5 bases and J by 2 bases, and 6 bases separated the two germline ends. The CDR3 runs 13 residues.

The rearrangement uses TRBV7-9 and TRBJ1-2; unclear D gene. With 5 bases removed from V and 4 bases from J, the gap between germline ends came to 17 bases. Germline-derived CDR1 and CDR2 are SEHNR and FQNEAQ (reference sequence). The CDR3 totals 15 residues. The chain's CDR3 is CASSLPQSGSYGYTF. DNA for the CDR3: TGTGCCAGCAGCCTGCCCCAGTCCGGGTCCTATGGCTACACCTTC.

The chain has TRBV6-5 and TRBJ2-4; 7 bases agree with TRBD1. The J segment lost 2 bases and the V segment lost 8 bases, leaving 9 bases of the junction unmatched. The CDR3 length is 15 residues. CDR1 is MNHEY, CDR2 SVGAGI, per germline. For the CDR3, the DNA is TGTGCCAGCGCATGGACAGGAGACCCCAAAAACATTCAGTACTTC. Translation gives CASAWTGDPKNIQYF.

V usage is TRBV30 and J usage is TRBJ1-2; TRBD1 aligns across 7 bases. Trimming at V came to 0 bases and at J to 5 bases, leaving 15 bases not matched to a gene. The CDR3 loop spans 17 amino acids. Germline CDR1 is GTSNPN and CDR2 is SVGIG (reference sequence). The CDR3 reads CAWSVYGGPGTAYGYTF. In DNA, the CDR3 is TGTGCCTGGAGTGTATATGGAGGTCCAGGGACAGCTTATGGCTACACCTTC. Full variable domain (remainder filled in from reference TRBV30 and TRBJ1-2): SQTIHQWPATLVQPVGSPLSLECTVEGTSNPNLYWYRQAAGRGLQLLFYSVGIGQISSEVPQNLSASRPQDRQFILSSKKLLLSDSGFYLCAWSVYGGPGTAYGYTFGSGTRLTVV.

This chain uses TRBV18 with TRBJ1-1; the D gene is possibly TRBD1 (6 bases). CDR1 and CDR2 (germline): KGHSH, LQKENI. The CDR3 sequence is 16 residues long. The ends were cut back, 1 base at V and 3 bases at J, with 15 bases in the middle. CDR3: CASSPRTGQMYTEAFF. CDR3 coding DNA: TGTGCCAGCTCACCACGCACAGGGCAGATGTACACTGAAGCTTTCTTT.

The chain combines TRBV6-1 with TRBJ2-5; D gene ambiguous. The germline V gene encodes CDR1 MNHNS and CDR2 SASEGT. Trimming removed 1 base at V and 0 bases at J, with 15 bases between. The CDR3 contains 17 residues. CDR3 nucleotides: TGTGCCAGCAGTGAAGTTCCAGAACACACGTACCAAGAGACCCAGTACTTC. This translates into CASSEVPEHTYQETQYF.

The J gene is TRBJ2-3, the V gene TRBV4-1, with 11 bases fitting TRBD2. J lost 5 bases, V lost 3 bases, and 7 bases had no gene match. This CDR3 has 16 residues. Germline CDR1 MGHRA, CDR2 YSYEKL. CDR3 nucleotide sequence: TGCGCCAGCAGCCAGTTTAGCGGGGGGGCCAGAGATACGCAGTATTTT. This gives the protein CASSQFSGGARDTQYF.

The rearrangement links TRBV7-9 to TRBJ2-1; 12 bases map to TRBD2. Germline V gene lookup returns CDR1 SEHNR and CDR2 FQNEAQ (reference sequence). After removal of 4 bases from V and 7 bases from J, the junction contained 8 bases not matched to a gene. The CDR3 has 16 residues. The CDR3 sequence: CASSSAGLAGLNEQFF. The CDR3 DNA is TGTGCCAGCAGCTCCGCTGGACTAGCGGGATTGAATGAGCAGTTCTTC.

CDR3 DNA: TGCGCCAGCGCACAGGGACTAGCGGGGTCGGTAGATACGCAGTATTTT. It codes for CASAQGLAGSVDTQYF. The J gene is TRBJ2-3, the V gene TRBV4-1, with TRBD2 matching over 13 bases. The CDR3 contains 16 residues. The germline CDR1 and CDR2 sequences are MGHRA and YSYEKL. V was pared by 8 bases and J by 5 bases, with 10 bases of the junction left unmatched.

The chain is built from TRBV19 and TRBJ1-1, with 10 bases lining up with TRBD1. This CDR3 comprises 16 residues. The J segment lost 3 bases and the V segment lost 5 bases, leaving 9 bases of the junction unmatched. The germline V gene encodes CDR1 LNHDA and CDR2 SQIVND (reference sequence). CDR3 nucleotides: TGTGCCAGTAGTCTCCGACAGGGGGCGGCTGACACTGAAGCTTTCTTT. Protein product: CASSLRQGAADTEAFF.

V usage is TRBV10-2 and J usage is TRBJ1-6; tentative D call: TRBD1 (6 bases). Trimming pared 7 bases from V and 5 bases from J, leaving 21 bases between. Germline V gene data show CDR1 as WSHSY and CDR2 as SAAADI. This CDR3 region has 17 residues. The CDR3 loop reads CASTLEGGAQDNSPLHF. In DNA form, the CDR3 reads TGCGCCAGCACTTTGGAGGGGGGGGCACAGGATAATTCACCCCTCCACTTT.

This clone was picked up one time. J is TRBJ1-1 and V is TRBV2; D unclear. CDR1 is SNHLY, CDR2 FYNNEI, per germline. Between the trimmed V and J ends, which lost 0 bases and 1 base, there was a span of 9 bases. The CDR3 runs 15 residues. CDR3 in amino acids: CASSEALYTNTEAFF. The CDR3 bases are TGTGCCAGCAGTGAAGCCCTTTACACGAACACTGAAGCTTTCTTT.

This chain links TRBV7-9 with TRBJ2-1, with 10 bases matching TRBD2. The CDR3 spans 14 residues. In germline, CDR1 is SEHNR, CDR2 FQNEAQ (reference sequence). With V trimmed by 7 bases and J by 5 bases, 5 bases remained unmatched. The CDR3 region is CASNEREGDNEQFF. The CDR3 coding sequence is TGTGCCAGCAACGAGCGGGAGGGGGACAATGAGCAGTTCTTC.

The chain has TRBV19 and TRBJ1-5; tentatively, D is TRBD1 (5 bases). V was shortened by 4 bases and J by 0 bases, with 7 bases between the two germline ends. This CDR3 has 14 residues. In germline, CDR1 is LNHDA, CDR2 SQIVND (reference sequence). The CDR3 is CASSKTVSNQPQHF. In nucleotides, the CDR3 is TGTGCCAGTAGTAAGACAGTTAGCAATCAGCCCCAGCATTTT.

The CDR3 DNA reads as TGCGCCAGCAGCTTGGAAAAGGGAGGCTACTATGGCTACACCTTC. Translation: CASSLEKGGYYGYTF. The gene calls are TRBV5-1 and TRBJ1-2; D gene uncertain. V lost 0 bases and J lost 3, with 12 bases in between. Germline V gene lookup returns CDR1 SGHRS and CDR2 YFSETQ. The CDR3 consists of 15 residues.

This CDR3 reads CASSLTGPNEQFF. The CDR3 DNA reads TGCGCCAGCAGCTTGACAGGACCTAATGAGCAGTTCTTC. The rearrangement links TRBV5-1 to TRBJ2-1, with D possibly TRBD1 on 5 matching bases. The CDR3 extends over 13 amino acids. The ends were cut back, 1 base at V and 7 bases at J, with 9 bases in the middle. Germline V gives CDR1 SGHRS, CDR2 YFSETQ.

The rearrangement uses TRBV25-1 and TRBJ1-6; D not resolved. V lost 3 bases and J 14 bases, leaving 17 bases between the germline ends. CDR3 length: 14 amino acids. In germline, CDR1 is MGHDK, CDR2 SYGVNS. In nucleotides, the CDR3 is TGTGCCAGCAGTGAGCCAAGAGAGGCCCGCACCCTCCACTTT. As protein: CASSEPREARTLHF.